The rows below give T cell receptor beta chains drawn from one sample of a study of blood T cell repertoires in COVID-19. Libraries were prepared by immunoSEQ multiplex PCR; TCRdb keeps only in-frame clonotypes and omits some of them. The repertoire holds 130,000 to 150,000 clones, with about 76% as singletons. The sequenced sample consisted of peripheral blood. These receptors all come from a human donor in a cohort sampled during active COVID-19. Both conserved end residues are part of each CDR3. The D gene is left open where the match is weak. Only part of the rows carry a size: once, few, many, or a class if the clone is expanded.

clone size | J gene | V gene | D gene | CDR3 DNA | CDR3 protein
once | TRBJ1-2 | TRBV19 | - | TGTGCCAGTAGTATTGCGGGGCGGCGGTATGGCTACACCTTC | CASSIAGRRYGYTF
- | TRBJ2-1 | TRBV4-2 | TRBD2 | TGTGCCAGCAGCCAGGACGGACTAGCGGTGGGGAGCTCCTACAATGAGCAGTTCTTC | CASSQDGLAVGSSYNEQFF
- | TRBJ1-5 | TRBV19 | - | TGTGCCAGTAGTATAGCCGGGGACAACAATCAGCCCCAGCATTTT | CASSIAGDNNQPQHF
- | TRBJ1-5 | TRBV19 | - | TGTGCCAGTAGTATTTGGACAGTAGACAATCAGCCCCAGCATTTT | CASSIWTVDNQPQHF
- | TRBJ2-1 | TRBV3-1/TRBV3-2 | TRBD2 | TGTGCCAGCAGCCAACGACTAGCGGGAGATATCTACAATGAGCAGTTCTTC | CASSQRLAGDIYNEQFF
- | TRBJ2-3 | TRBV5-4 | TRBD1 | TGTGCCAGCAGCTTGTCACAGGGGGCGGGAAATACGCAGTATTTT | CASSLSQGAGNTQYF
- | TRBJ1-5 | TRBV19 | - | TGTGCCAGTAGTATAGACAGAATCAATCAGCCCCAGCATTTT | CASSIDRINQPQHF
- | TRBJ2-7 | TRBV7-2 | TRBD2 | TGTGCCAGCAGCTTAGGGGCTAGCGGGAGCTACGAGCAGTACTTC | CASSLGASGSYEQYF
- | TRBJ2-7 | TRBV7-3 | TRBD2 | TGTGCCAGCAGCAATGGGGCTAGCGGGAGTTACGAGCAGTACTTC | CASSNGASGSYEQYF
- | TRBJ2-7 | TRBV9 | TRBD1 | TGTGCCAGCAGCACCGGGACAGGGAGCTACGAGCAGTACTTC | CASSTGTGSYEQYF
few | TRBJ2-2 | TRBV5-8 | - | TGTGCCAGCAGCTTGGTCGACAAGGGGACCGGGGAGCTGTTTTTT | CASSLVDKGTGELFF
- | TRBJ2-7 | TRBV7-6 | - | TGTGCCAGCAGCTTAGATGTGTTAGACGAGCAGTACTTC | CASSLDVLDEQYF
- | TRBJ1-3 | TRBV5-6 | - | TGTGCCAGCAGCTTCTTGGGACAAGGGGATGGAAACACCATATATTTT | CASSFLGQGDGNTIYF
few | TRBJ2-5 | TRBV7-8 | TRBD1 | TGTGCCAGCAGCTTAGGTTTACAGGGGGCTCAAGAGACCCAGTACTTC | CASSLGLQGAQETQYF
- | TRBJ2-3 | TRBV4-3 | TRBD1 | TGCGCCAGCAGCCAACAGACAGGGGTAGGCACAGATACGCAGTATTTT | CASSQQTGVGTDTQYF
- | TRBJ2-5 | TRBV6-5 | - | TGTGCCAGCAGTCTAGCGCGGAGGCGGCAAGAGACCCAGTACTTC | CASSLARRRQETQYF
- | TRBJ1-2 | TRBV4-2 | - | TGTGCCAGCAGCCAAGAGCGGGACTATGGCTACACCTTC | CASSQERDYGYTF
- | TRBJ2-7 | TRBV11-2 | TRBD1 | TGTGCCAGCAGCTATAATGACAGGGTCTACGAGCAGTACTTC | CASSYNDRVYEQYF
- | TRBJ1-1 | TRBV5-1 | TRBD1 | TGCGCCAGCAGCTTTTCACAGGGGGCCTACACTGAAGCTTTCTTT | CASSFSQGAYTEAFF
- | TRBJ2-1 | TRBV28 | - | TGTGCCAGCAGTTTATTAGGGGGCTCCTACAATGAGCAGTTCTTC | CASSLLGGSYNEQFF
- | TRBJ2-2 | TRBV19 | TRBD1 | TGTGCCAGTAGTATATGGGGGACAGGTACAACCGGGGAGCTGTTTTTT | CASSIWGTGTTGELFF
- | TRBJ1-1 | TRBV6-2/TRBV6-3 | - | TGTGCCAGCAGTGACTCACAGGACACTGAAGCTTTCTTT | CASSDSQDTEAFF
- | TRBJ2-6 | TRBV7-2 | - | TGTGCCAGCAGCTTGGGCAGGGCCTCGCGGTCTGGGGCCAACGTCCTGACTTTC | CASSLGRASRSGANVLTF
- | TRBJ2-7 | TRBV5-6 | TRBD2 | TGTGCCAGCAGCTTGCTGGGGGGAGGGAGCTCCTACGAGCAGTACTTC | CASSLLGGGSSYEQYF
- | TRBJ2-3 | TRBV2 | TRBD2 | TGTGCCAGCAGAAAAGGGACTAGGACAGATACGCAGTATTTT | CASRKGTRTDTQYF
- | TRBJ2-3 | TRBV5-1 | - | TGCGCCAGCAGCCTCCCCTCCGGGAGCGGGAGCACAGATACGCAGTATTTT | CASSLPSGSGSTDTQYF
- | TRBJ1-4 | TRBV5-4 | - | TGTGCCAGCAGCTTGTCCAGTTCCGCAACTAATGAAAAACTGTTTTTT | CASSLSSSATNEKLFF
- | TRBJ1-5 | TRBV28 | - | TGTGCCAGCAGTTTAGACACCCTCAGCAATCAGCCCCAGCATTTT | CASSLDTLSNQPQHF
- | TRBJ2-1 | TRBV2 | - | TGTGCCAGCAGCGAGGACATTTACGATGAGCAGTTCTTC | CASSEDIYDEQFF
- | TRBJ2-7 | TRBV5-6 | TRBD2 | TGTGCCAGCAGGATAGCGGGAGATCCGTACGAGCAGTACTTC | CASRIAGDPYEQYF
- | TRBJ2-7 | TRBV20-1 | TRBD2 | TGCAGTGCTAGGGGAGCGGGAGAGCAGTACTTC | CSARGAGEQYF
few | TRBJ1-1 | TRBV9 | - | TGTGCCAGCAGCGTAGCTACGGGACACCGGGTCACTGAAGCTTTCTTT | CASSVATGHRVTEAFF